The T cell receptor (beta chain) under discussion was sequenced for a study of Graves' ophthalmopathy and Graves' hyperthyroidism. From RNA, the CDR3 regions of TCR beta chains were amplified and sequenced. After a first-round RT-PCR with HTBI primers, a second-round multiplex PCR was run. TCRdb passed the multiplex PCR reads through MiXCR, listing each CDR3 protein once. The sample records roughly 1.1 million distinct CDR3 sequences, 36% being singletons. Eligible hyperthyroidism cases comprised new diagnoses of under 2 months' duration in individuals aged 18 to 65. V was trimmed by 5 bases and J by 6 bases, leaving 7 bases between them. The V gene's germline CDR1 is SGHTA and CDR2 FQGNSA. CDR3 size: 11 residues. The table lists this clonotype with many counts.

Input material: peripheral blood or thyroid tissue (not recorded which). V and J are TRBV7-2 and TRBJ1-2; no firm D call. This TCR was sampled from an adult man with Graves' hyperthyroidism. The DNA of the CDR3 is TGTGCCAGCAGCCCGGAAGATGGCTACACCTTC. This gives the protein CASSPEDGYTF. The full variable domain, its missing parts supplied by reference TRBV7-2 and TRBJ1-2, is GAGVSQSPSNKVTEKGKDVELRCDPISGHTALYWYRQSLGQGLEFLIYFQGNSAPDKSGLPSDRFSAERTGGSVSTLTIQRTQQEDSAVYLCASSPEDGYTFGSGTRLTVV.